This T cell receptor beta chain was recovered during a study of T cells after posttransplantation cyclophosphamide. Germline CDR1 and CDR2: MGHRA and YSYEKL. The junction had 4 bases not matched to a gene; V was cut back by 2 bases and J by 3 bases. This CDR3 contains 15 residues. Cyclophosphamide on days +3 and +4 followed busulfan-fludarabine conditioning and a marrow graft. Study findings and constraints: After PTCy, TRB diversity resembled that of CNI/methotrexate controls. TRB overlap between skin or GI tissue T cells and blood was limited. Donor-recipient repertoire similarity was low at 1-2 months, rising over year one.

Libraries were prepared by immunoSEQ multiplex PCR; TCRdb keeps only in-frame clonotypes and omits some of them. The sample includes tens of thousands of clones, none of them occurring once. This clone was seen repeatedly, ten times or more. What it binds is not known. The gene calls are TRBV4-1 and TRBJ2-3, with TRBD2 matching 8 bases. The receptor was isolated from a young adult male patient who received an allogeneic stem cell transplant from a related donor, was CMV-positive, and had no GVHD. Certain T cells may be donor cells from the graft. The source was PBMCs, collected after allogeneic stem cell transplant with posttransplant cyclophosphamide. As DNA, the CDR3 is TGCGCCAGCAGCCAATTGGGACTAGGGACAGATACGCAGTATTTT. Translated: CASSQLGLGTDTQYF.